The present T cell receptor beta chain was sequenced within a study of control samples from healthy donors and cancer patients (dated by TCRdb to 2020 to 2021). Notes on this clone: No antigen is known for it. No much larger clonotype is one base removed from it; base qualities were not supplied.

The library was made by the immunoSEQ multiplex PCR assay. TCRdb's version of the immuneACCESS table is confined to in-frame rearrangements and falls short of the full clone set. An unresolved V gene accounts for under half of the shortfall where checked; the remainder is of unknown origin. This sample holds about 120,000 clones; over 80% were observed only once. In total, the top ten clones hold around 0.6% of the sample. Germline trimming amounts to 3 bases on V and 2 bases on J, with 5 as the count of junction bases outside the gene matches. The CDR3 has 15 amino acids, counting the end cysteine and phenylalanine. Left in the record is the CDR3 DNA by itself, 45 bases read in frame from the first base. CDR1 and CDR2 were assigned from the germline V gene as SGHRS and YFSETQ.

The chain uses TRBV5-1 and TRBJ2-1; 7 central nucleotides agree with TRBD1. The TCR originated in a man older than 75 with head and neck cancer. Specimen: PBMCs. DNA sequence: TGCGCCAGCAGCTCCTCCGGGACAGCCTACAATGAGCAGTTCTTC. Translated, this gives CASSSSGTAYNEQFF. Joined to the reference TRBV5-1 and TRBJ2-1 proteins, this CDR3 gives the full variable domain: KAGVTQTPRYLIKTRGQQVTLSCSPISGHRSVSWYQQTPGQGLQFLFEYFSETQRNKGNFPGRFSGRQFSNSRSEMNVSTLELGDSALYLCASSSSGTAYNEQFFGPGTRLTVL.